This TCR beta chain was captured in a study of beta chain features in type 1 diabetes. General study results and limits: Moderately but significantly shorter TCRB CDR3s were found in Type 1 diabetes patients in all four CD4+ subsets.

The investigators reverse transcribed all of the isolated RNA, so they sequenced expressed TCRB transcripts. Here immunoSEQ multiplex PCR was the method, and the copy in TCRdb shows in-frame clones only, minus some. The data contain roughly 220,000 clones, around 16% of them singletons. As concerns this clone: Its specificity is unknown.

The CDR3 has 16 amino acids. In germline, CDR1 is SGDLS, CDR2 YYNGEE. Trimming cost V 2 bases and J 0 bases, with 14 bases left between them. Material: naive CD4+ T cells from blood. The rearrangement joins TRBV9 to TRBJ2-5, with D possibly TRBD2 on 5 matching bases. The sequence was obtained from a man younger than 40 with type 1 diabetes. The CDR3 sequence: CASSVRRIWYQETQYF. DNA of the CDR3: TGTGCCAGCAGCGTCAGGAGGATCTGGTACCAAGAGACCCAGTACTTC. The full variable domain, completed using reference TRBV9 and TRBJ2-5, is DSGVTQTPKHLITATGQRVTLRCSPRSGDLSVYWYQQSLDQGLQFLIQYYNGEERAKGNILERFSAQQFPDLHSELNLSSLELGDSALYFCASSVRRIWYQETQYFGPGTRLLVL.